This T cell receptor (beta chain) was identified in a study of blood T cell repertoires in COVID-19. About the research overall: The cDNA or gDNA used as material had been derived from T cells, B-cell-depleted T cells, or PBMCs.

Remarks on this clone: Other DNA sequences from this sample encode an identical CDR3 as well.

Original processing notes: Amplifying reference gene primers gave estimates of nucleated cell counts. TCRdb's copy holds only in-frame clones and misses some; the assay was immunoSEQ multiplex PCR. That table supplies the V and J calls and clone size; D and trimming were determined from the DNA. The sample lists approximately 260,000 clones, about 90% occurring once. The age range of participants was 18 to 89 years, with residence in about two dozen US areas. Cohorts were assigned according to the clinical history that participants reported. This clonotype was sampled from a woman aged 25 to 39 with acute COVID-19. Material: PBMCs or T cells enriched from blood (not recorded which).

The DNA for the CDR3 is TGTGCCAGCAGCCCACAAGAGACCCAGTACTTC. Its translation: CASSPQETQYF. The V and J genes are TRBV6-6 and TRBJ2-5; D not resolved. Trimming removed 6 bases from V and 2 bases from J, with 4 bases in between. The CDR3 loop spans 11 amino acids. The germline V gene has CDR1 MNHNY and CDR2 SVGAGI (reference sequence).